This TCR beta chain was sequenced for a study of blood T cell repertoires in COVID-19. Study at large: The samples span acute and convalescent COVID-19 from the United States, Italy and Spain. The cDNA or gDNA used as material had been derived from T cells, B-cell-depleted T cells, or PBMCs.

Original processing notes: Quantification of nucleated cells was approximated via reference gene primer amplification. TCRdb's copy holds only in-frame clones and misses some; the assay was immunoSEQ multiplex PCR. D and trimming were read from the DNA, whereas the V and J calls and clone size are those reported in that table. The sample includes over 400,000 clones, 86% of them seen just once. Germline V gene data show CDR1 as LGHDT and CDR2 as YNNKEL (reference sequence). The CDR3 runs to 15 residues. V lost 0 bases and J lost 2, with 10 bases in between. The sequencing sample was made of peripheral blood. This chain connects TRBV3-1 (or the pseudogene TRBV3-2) to TRBJ2-5; possibly TRBD2 for D (6 bases). This sequence was found in a woman in her thirties with active or convalescent COVID-19. In DNA, the CDR3 is TGTGCCAGCAGCCAAGATTTTGGGGGGCAAGAGACCCAGTACTTC. Its protein is CASSQDFGGQETQYF.